What follows are 10 T cell receptor beta chains derived from one specimen sequenced in a study of T cell responses to AZD1222 COVID-19 vaccine. Method: immunoSEQ multiplex PCR; TCRdb's copy keeps in-frame clones and lacks some. This table has roughly 120,000 clones, approximately 90% appearing once. Source: peripheral blood, taken 28 days after the second AZD1222 dose. These receptors were obtained from an adult who received the AZD1222 COVID-19 vaccine.

This chain connects TRBV20-1 to TRBJ2-7; unclear D gene. With 5 bases removed from V and 1 base from J, the gap between germline ends came to 9 bases. Germline V gene lookup returns CDR1 DFQATT and CDR2 SNEGSKA (reference sequence). The CDR3 totals 12 residues. The CDR3 loop is CSAGDGSYEQYF. DNA for the CDR3: TGCAGTGCTGGTGACGGGTCCTACGAGCAGTACTTC.

The V call is TRBV3-1 (or the pseudogene TRBV3-2), the J call TRBJ2-1, with D tentatively TRBD2 (6 bases). V lost 4 bases, J lost 0 bases, and 10 bases lay in between. Germline CDR1 is LGHDT and CDR2 is YNNKEL (reference sequence). The CDR3 consists of 15 residues. The CDR3 DNA is TGTGCCAGCAGCCTAGCGACTAGCTCCTACAATGAGCAGTTCTTC. It yields the protein CASSLATSSYNEQFF.

The chain is built from TRBV7-8 and TRBJ2-3; D is possibly TRBD1 (5 bases). CDR3 length: 16 amino acids. Germline V gives CDR1 SGHVS, CDR2 FQNEAQ. V shed 2 bases and J shed 0 bases, with 12 bases lying between them. The CDR3 sequence: CASSLFGAVSTDTQYF. The DNA for the CDR3 is TGTGCCAGCAGCTTATTTGGGGCGGTAAGCACAGATACGCAGTATTTT.

This sequence joins TRBV24-1 and TRBJ1-2; D perhaps matches TRBD1 (6 bases). Germline values: CDR1 KGHDR, CDR2 SFDVKD. V was clipped by 1 base and J by 2 bases, with 7 bases between them. CDR3 length: 14 residues. The CDR3 here is CATSDFGQNYGYTF. In nucleotides, the CDR3 is TGTGCCACCAGTGATTTCGGACAGAACTATGGCTACACCTTC.

The chain joins TRBV5-1 to TRBJ1-6, with a possible D match to TRBD1 (5 bases). Germline V gene data show CDR1 as SGHRS and CDR2 as YFSETQ. The CDR3 is 14 residues long. Trimming left V 3 bases short and J 4 bases short, with 8 bases between. CDR3 DNA: TGCGCCAGCAGCTGGGGGGATTATAATTCACCCCTCCACTTT. Residues: CASSWGDYNSPLHF.

This chain uses TRBV19 with TRBJ1-3, with a weak D call TRBD1 (5 bases). Germline V gene lookup returns CDR1 LNHDA and CDR2 SQIVND (reference sequence). Trimming removed 5 bases at V and 0 bases at J, with 8 bases between. The CDR3 extends over 14 amino acids. CDR3 region: CASSEQVSGNTIYF. The CDR3 nucleotides read TGTGCCAGTAGTGAACAGGTCTCTGGAAACACCATATATTTT.

The chain joins TRBV19 to TRBJ2-2; D is uncertain. This CDR3 is built from 13 residues. The germline gives CDR1 LNHDA, CDR2 SQIVND (reference sequence). Trimming removed 2 bases at V and 12 bases at J, with 13 bases between. CDR3 coding DNA: TGTGCCAGTAGTATACCTGTTTCTGGGAAGCTGTTTTTT. It codes for CASSIPVSGKLFF.

The chain has TRBV2 and TRBJ1-4; 12 bases map to TRBD1. The trim removed 8 bases at V and 0 bases at J, leaving 4 bases unmatched. CDR1 and CDR2 from the germline V gene are SNHLY and FYNNEI. The CDR3 is 16 residues long. The CDR3 loop is CASGDRGRTTNEKLFF. The CDR3 nucleotides read TGTGCCAGCGGGGACAGGGGGCGTACAACTAATGAAAAACTGTTTTTT.

The rearrangement uses TRBV7-9 and TRBJ1-5; D possibly corresponds to TRBD1 (6 bases). This CDR3 is built from 14 residues. The V and J ends lost 1 base and 6 bases respectively, with 10 bases between them. CDR1 SEHNR and CDR2 FQNEAQ come from the germline V gene (reference sequence). CDR3 coding DNA: TGTGCCAGCAGCTTAGTTGGGGGGGCTCAGCCCCAGCATTTT. This sequence encodes CASSLVGGAQPQHF.

The V and J genes are TRBV5-1 and TRBJ2-5, with 8 bases that match TRBD2. Germline lookup yields CDR1 SGHRS and CDR2 YFSETQ. V lost 4 bases and J lost 5; bases outside the gene matches: 10. This CDR3 is built from 15 residues. DNA of the CDR3: TGCGCCAGCAGCCCAGGGACTAGGGGTGAGGAGACCCAGTACTTC. Residues: CASSPGTRGEETQYF.